This TCR beta chain was found in a study of early stage breast cancer tumors. Germline lookup yields CDR1 MNHEY and CDR2 SMNVEV (reference sequence). The V end was cut by 8 bases, the J end by 2 bases, with 12 bases between. The CDR3 totals 13 residues. The protocol was immunoSEQ multiplex PCR, while the TCRdb copy is restricted to in-frame clones and leaves out a portion. The sample shows tens of thousands of clones, over 70% of them seen only once. Whole-study findings and limits: Comparing each tissue with blood distinguished tumor from normal in about 90% of the 16 patients. Tumors had 2 to 3-fold higher T cell density and higher clonality than adjacent normal breast tissue.

Details on this clone: The antigen remains undetermined.

Sequenced input: blood. The TCR was taken from a person in their sixties or seventies with breast cancer. The genes are TRBV27 and TRBJ1-2; perhaps TRBD1 as D (6 bases). In DNA, the CDR3 is TGTGCCAGCCGGGACACCGCCAACTATGGCTACACCTTC. Amino acids: CASRDTANYGYTF.